This T cell receptor (beta chain) was identified during a study of shared clonotypes between healthy human individuals. The protocol was immunoSEQ multiplex PCR, while the TCRdb copy is restricted to in-frame clones and leaves out a portion. There are roughly 760,000 clones in the sample; less than 85% occur only once, and around 1.6% lies in the top ten. The CDR3 covers 16 residues. V was trimmed by 1 base and J by 1 base, leaving 10 bases between them. Donors were Caucasian adults residing in Nashville, Tennessee, USA. The sequence derives from a woman aged 25 to 45 in good health. The sample was memory CD4+ T cells sorted from blood. The sample's subset: CD45RA-negative fraction. The chain is built from TRBV23-1 and TRBJ2-2; D unclear. TRBV23-1 is filed as an ORF, its function uncertain. The chain's CDR3 is CASSQFRRENTGELFF. For the CDR3, the DNA is TGCGCCAGCAGTCAATTTCGAAGGGAGAACACCGGGGAGCTGTTTTTT.